This TCR beta chain came from a study of T-cell memory formation after mild COVID-19. Study at large: Most TCR clusters belonged to a single donor.

Study observations and caveats: Clones shrinking from day 15 to 85 showed even CD4/CD8 mixes; later expanders tilted CD4+.

V shed 7 bases and J shed 7 bases, with 17 bases lying between them. The CDR3 length is 13 residues. The germline CDR1 and CDR2 sequences are SNHLY and FYNNEI. TCR alpha and TCR beta cDNA libraries with sample barcodes and UMIs came from 5'RACE using constant-segment primers. Each CDR3 protein gets one entry after TCRdb re-called the 5' RACE reads with MiXCR. Of roughly 600,000 distinct CDR3 sequences in the sample, roughly 18% were seen once. This clonotype was counted at least ten times. Its antigen is currently unknown. Sequencing was carried out using PBMCs or a T cell subset sorted from them (not recorded which). This sequence joins TRBV2 and TRBJ2-7; D ambiguous. The sequence was collected from an adult woman who had mild COVID-19 (a few samples of this study predate the infection). Cell type and time point are not known. The CDR3 nucleotides read TGTGCCAGCAAGGTGGACGGCCTCGTGGAGCAGTACTTC. Translation gives CASKVDGLVEQYF.